This T cell receptor beta chain originates from a study of T cell responses to AZD1222 COVID-19 vaccine (dated by TCRdb to 2020 to 2023). In the study overall: TCR sequencing covered roughly 230 trial participants: nearly 210 given two doses of AZD1222 and about 26 given two doses of MenACWY control vaccine. Trial participants were enrolled by age into subgroups of 18-55, 56-69 and 70-plus years, and around 140, 26 and 57 TCR-sequenced participants, respectively, were included in these subgroups. What the authors observed across the whole study: Participants were mostly white British, with more females than males. The authors suggested clonal diversity may have been underestimated. Reportedly, almost half of the unique spike-specific TCRs recognized epitopes lying outside the regions that are mutated in the B.1.351 and B.1.1.7 variants. The vaccine-associated CD4 TCRs covered the entire spike protein, and the dominant responses fell in regions 160-218 and 743-854. Because no day 14 peak-response samples were available, the repertoires could be characterized only after the peak T cell response. After two AZD1222 doses, both the breadth and the depth of spike-specific TCRs were significantly higher than at day 0 and than in MenACWY recipients. Only a handful of AZD1222 recipients were SARS-CoV-2 seropositive at baseline, limiting conclusions about previously exposed vaccinees. In the small 56-69-year group, the increase in depth fell short of significance, most likely because of low power.

Trimming costs V 7 bases and J 2 bases, and their ends lie 11 bases apart. CDR1 and CDR2 (SNHLY, FYNNEI) derive from the germline V gene. The CDR3, from cysteine to phenylalanine, totals 14 residues. Only the CDR3 part of the read is kept: 42 bases, read in frame from the first base. This specimen's time point label, interpreted: about 28 days (+/-7) after the second vaccine dose. AZD1222 recipients with second doses at about 4 weeks or about 12 weeks were pooled, because spike-specific TCR depth and breadth did not differ between schedules. Vaccinee samples were obtained from the UK trials COV001 and COV002, which included a single-blind randomized controlled phase 2/3 trial of AZD1222 (ChAdOx1 nCoV-19) in healthy adults. Trial participant PBMC samples were collected at day 0 and day 28 after the second dose for TCRbeta chain sequencing. Remarks on this clone: Its antigen is still unknown. No clone much larger than this one lies a single base away; base qualities are absent.

The CDR3 regions of human TCRbeta chains were analyzed by immunosequencing. The original methods were these. TCRs in the repertoires were matched against a reference library of SARS-CoV-2-specific TCRs that had been generated with the MIRA antigen-specificity platform. Breadth meant the fraction of unique TCRs that were SARS-CoV-2-associated, whereas depth meant the fraction of total T cells that were SARS-CoV-2-associated. Using the MIRA data, each spike-specific TCR was assigned both to the spike region to which the TCR was reactive and to a CD4 or CD8 class. Log10-transformed breadth and depth values were compared by one-way ANOVA with Sidak's multiple comparisons tests. TCRdb stores this immuneACCESS table with in-frame sequences only. Part of the clones is absent; in the studies checked, under half of the shortfall reflects unresolved V genes, and no reason is known for the rest. V, J and clone size were drawn from that table, and D and trimming were deduced from the DNA. In all, the sample holds 200,000 or so clones, and approximately 95% of those were seen once. Less than 1.2% of the sample belongs to the ten largest clones.

The sequence is built from TRBV2 and TRBJ2-2, and perhaps TRBD2 as D gene, on 5 matching bases. Sequences were derived from peripheral blood, sampled 28 days after the second AZD1222 dose. This receptor was taken from an adult who received the AZD1222 COVID-19 vaccine. The DNA reads TGTGCCAGCACCAGACGGGATAACACCGGGGAGCTGTTTTTT. Its coded protein is CASTRRDNTGELFF.